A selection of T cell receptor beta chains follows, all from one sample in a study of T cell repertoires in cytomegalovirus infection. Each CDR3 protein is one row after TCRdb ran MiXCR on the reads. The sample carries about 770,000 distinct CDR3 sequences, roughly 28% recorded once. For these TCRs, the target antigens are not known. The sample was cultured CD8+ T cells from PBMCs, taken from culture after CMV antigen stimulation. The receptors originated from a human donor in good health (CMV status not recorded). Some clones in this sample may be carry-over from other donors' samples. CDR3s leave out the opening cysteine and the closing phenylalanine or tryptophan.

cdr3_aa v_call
ASSYAAGSTDTQY TRBV7-6
ASSPQDFPSTDTQY TRBV6-2/TRBV6-3
ASSEVANEQF TRBV7-9
ASSLSGPGGLVDTQY TRBV7-6
ASSLVGSGGETQY TRBV5-5
ASSPGPAWQY TRBV12-3/TRBV12-4
ASSVTASSQY TRBV5-4
ASSYGGDTYNEQF TRBV6-5
ASSARGVGGYT TRBV7-3
ASSSGQLTGELF TRBV7-6
ASTPQGSSYEQY TRBV19
ASSDQRGMNTEAF TRBV9
ASSEPPGEGPDYSNQPQH TRBV10-1
ASSLGSRALNTEAF TRBV5-1
ASSPPTGEETQY TRBV18
ASSPEDRGRQAEAF TRBV5-4
ASSPKSGGDQETQY TRBV7-9
ASSVEGTGWNEKLF TRBV9
ASSFQGGYNQPQH TRBV27
ASSLALSSGNTIY TRBV12-3/TRBV12-4
ASSRAGSGTGTEAF TRBV5-5
ASSLPTTNPYEQY TRBV5-4
ASSDPLGDQPQH TRBV25-1
ASSRDRQETQY TRBV18
ASSSKEYGYT TRBV7-2